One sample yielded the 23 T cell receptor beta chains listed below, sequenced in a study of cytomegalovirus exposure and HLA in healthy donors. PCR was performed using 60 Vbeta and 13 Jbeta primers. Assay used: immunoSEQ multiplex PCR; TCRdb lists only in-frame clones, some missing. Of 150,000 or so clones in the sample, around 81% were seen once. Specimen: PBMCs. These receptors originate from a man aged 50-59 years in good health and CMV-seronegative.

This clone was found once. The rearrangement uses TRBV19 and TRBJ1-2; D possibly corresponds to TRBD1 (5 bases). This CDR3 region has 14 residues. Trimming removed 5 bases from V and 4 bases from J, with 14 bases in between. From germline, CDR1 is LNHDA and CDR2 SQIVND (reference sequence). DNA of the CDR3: TGTGCCAGTAGTGGACAAGGTCAGGGCTATGGCTACACCTTC. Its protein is CASSGQGQGYGYTF.

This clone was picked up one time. CDR3 sequence reads: CASADRENYGYTF. DNA of the CDR3: TGTGCCAGCGCGGACAGGGAGAACTATGGCTACACCTTC. This chain connects TRBV27 to TRBJ1-2, with 8 positions matching TRBD1. V lost 8 bases to trimming and J lost 2 bases; unmatched junction nucleotides: 4. The germline V gene has CDR1 MNHEY and CDR2 SMNVEV (reference sequence). CDR3 size: 13 residues.

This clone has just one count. The CDR3 DNA reads TGTGCCAGCAGCTCTGGACTCGCCCTAGTTAGCACAGATACGCAGTATTTT. Residues: CASSSGLALVSTDTQYF. This sequence joins TRBV9 and TRBJ2-3; possibly TRBD2 for D (5 bases). In germline, CDR1 is SGDLS, CDR2 YYNGEE. The CDR3 contains 17 residues. V was cut by 4 bases and J by 0 bases, with 18 bases left in between.

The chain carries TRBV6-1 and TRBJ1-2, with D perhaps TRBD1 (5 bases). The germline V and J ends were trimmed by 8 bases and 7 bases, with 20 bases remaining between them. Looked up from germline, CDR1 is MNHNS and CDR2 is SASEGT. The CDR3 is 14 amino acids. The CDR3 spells CASREPGKISGYTF. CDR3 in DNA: TGTGCCAGCCGAGAGCCAGGGAAAATCTCTGGCTACACCTTC.

This chain's CDR3 is CASSLVLAGYTDTQYF. CDR3 in DNA: TGTGCCAGCAGCTTGGTACTAGCGGGGTACACAGATACGCAGTATTTT. The rearrangement uses TRBV5-4 and TRBJ2-3, with 10 nucleotides matching TRBD2. Germline lookup yields CDR1 SGHNT and CDR2 YYREEE (reference sequence). The trim removed 0 bases at V and 2 bases at J, leaving 3 bases unmatched. The length of the CDR3 is 16 residues.

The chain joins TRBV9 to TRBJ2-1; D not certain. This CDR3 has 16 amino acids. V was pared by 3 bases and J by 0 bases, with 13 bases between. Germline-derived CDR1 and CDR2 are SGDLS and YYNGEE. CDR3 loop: CASSAPPSSSYNEQFF. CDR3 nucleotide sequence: TGTGCCAGCAGCGCCCCCCCAAGTAGCTCCTACAATGAGCAGTTCTTC.

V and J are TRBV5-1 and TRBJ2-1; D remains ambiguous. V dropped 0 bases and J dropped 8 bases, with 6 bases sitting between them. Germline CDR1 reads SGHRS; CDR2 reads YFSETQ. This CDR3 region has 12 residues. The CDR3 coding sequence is TGCGCCAGCAGCTTGGATCGCGATGAGCAGTTCTTC. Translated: CASSLDRDEQFF.

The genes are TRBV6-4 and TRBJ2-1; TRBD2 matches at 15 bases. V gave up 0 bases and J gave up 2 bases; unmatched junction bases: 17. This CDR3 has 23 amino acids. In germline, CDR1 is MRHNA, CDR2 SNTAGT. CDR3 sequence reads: CASSDSRPISGTSGRRAYNEQFF. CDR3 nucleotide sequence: TGTGCCAGCAGTGACTCGCGACCGATATCCGGGACTAGCGGGAGGAGGGCCTACAATGAGCAGTTCTTC.

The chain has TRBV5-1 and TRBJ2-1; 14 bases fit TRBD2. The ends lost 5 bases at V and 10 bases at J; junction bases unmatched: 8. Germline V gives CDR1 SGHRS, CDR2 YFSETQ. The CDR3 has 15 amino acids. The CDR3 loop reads CASSSGTSGSGEQFF. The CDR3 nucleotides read TGCGCCAGCAGTTCCGGGACTAGCGGGAGCGGGGAGCAGTTCTTC.

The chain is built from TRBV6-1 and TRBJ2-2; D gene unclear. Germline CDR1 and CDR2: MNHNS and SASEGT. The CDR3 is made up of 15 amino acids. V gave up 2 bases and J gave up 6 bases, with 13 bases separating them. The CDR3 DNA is TGTGCCAGCAGTGAACAGGCCAGGCAACCCGGGGAGCTGTTTTTT. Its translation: CASSEQARQPGELFF.

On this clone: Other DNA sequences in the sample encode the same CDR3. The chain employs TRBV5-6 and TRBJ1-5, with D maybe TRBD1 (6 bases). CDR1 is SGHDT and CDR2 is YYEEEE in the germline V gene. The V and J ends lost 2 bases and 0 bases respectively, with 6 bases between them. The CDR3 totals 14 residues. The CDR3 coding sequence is TGTGCCAGCAGCTTACAGGGTAGCAATCAGCCCCAGCATTTT. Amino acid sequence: CASSLQGSNQPQHF.

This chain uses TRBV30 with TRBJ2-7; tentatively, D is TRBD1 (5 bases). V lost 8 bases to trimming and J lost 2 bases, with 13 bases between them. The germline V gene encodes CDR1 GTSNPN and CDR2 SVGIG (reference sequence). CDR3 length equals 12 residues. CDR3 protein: CAGAQGTYEQYF. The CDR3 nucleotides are TGTGCCGGAGCCCAGGGAACCTACGAGCAGTACTTC. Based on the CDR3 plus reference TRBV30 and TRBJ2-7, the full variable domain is SQTIHQWPATLVQPVGSPLSLECTVEGTSNPNLYWYRQAAGRGLQLLFYSVGIGQISSEVPQNLSASRPQDRQFILSSKKLLLSDSGFYLCAGAQGTYEQYFGPGTRLTVT.

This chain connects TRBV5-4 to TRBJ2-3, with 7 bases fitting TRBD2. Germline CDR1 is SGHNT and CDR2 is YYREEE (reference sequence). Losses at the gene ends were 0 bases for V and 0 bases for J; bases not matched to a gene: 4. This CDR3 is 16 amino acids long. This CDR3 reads CASSLASGVSTDTQYF. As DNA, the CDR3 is TGTGCCAGCAGCTTGGCGAGCGGGGTCAGCACAGATACGCAGTATTTT.

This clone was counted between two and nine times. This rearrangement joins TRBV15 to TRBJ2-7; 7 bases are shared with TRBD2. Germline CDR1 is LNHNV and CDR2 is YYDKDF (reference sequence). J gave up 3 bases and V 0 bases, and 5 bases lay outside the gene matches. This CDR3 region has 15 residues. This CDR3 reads CATSRDTSAFYEQYF. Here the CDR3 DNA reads TGTGCCACCAGCAGAGATACTAGCGCGTTCTACGAGCAGTACTTC.

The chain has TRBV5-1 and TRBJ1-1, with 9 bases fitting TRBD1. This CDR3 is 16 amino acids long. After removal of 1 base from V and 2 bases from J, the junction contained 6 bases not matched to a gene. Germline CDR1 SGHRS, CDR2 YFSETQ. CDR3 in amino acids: CASSLIGTGTNTEAFF. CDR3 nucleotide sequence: TGCGCCAGCAGCTTGATTGGGACAGGGACTAACACTGAAGCTTTCTTT.

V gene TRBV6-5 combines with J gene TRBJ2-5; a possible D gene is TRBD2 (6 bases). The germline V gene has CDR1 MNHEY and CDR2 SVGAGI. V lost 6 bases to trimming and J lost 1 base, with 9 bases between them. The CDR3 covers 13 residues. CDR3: CASRRGSQETQYF. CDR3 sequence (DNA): TGTGCCAGCAGGCGGGGTTCCCAAGAGACCCAGTACTTC.

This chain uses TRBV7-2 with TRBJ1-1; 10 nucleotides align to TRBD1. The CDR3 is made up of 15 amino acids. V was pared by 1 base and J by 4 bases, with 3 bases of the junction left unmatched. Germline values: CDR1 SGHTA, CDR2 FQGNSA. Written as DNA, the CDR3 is TGTGCCAGCAGCTTAGTTGGGACAGGGGCCACTGAAGCTTTCTTT. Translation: CASSLVGTGATEAFF.

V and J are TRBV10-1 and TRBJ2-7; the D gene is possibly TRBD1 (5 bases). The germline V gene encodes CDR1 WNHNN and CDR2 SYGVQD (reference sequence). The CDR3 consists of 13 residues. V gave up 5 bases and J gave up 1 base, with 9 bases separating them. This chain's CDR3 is CASSSDTSYEQYF. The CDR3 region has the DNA TGCGCCAGCAGTTCGGACACTTCCTACGAGCAGTACTTC.

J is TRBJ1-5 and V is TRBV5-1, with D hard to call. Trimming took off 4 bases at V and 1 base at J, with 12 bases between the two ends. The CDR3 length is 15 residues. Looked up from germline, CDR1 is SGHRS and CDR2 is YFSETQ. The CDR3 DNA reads TGCGCCAGCAGCCCCAGGACGGGAAGCAATCAGCCCCAGCATTTT. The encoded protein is CASSPRTGSNQPQHF.

The CDR3, as DNA: TGTGCCAGCAGCCAAATTCCGGGACAGGGGGATGGCTACACCTTC. This codes for CASSQIPGQGDGYTF. This chain links TRBV6-1 with TRBJ1-2; 11 bases agree with TRBD1. The CDR3 extends over 15 amino acids. Germline CDR1 MNHNS, CDR2 SASEGT. V lost 6 bases and J lost 6; bases outside the gene matches: 9.

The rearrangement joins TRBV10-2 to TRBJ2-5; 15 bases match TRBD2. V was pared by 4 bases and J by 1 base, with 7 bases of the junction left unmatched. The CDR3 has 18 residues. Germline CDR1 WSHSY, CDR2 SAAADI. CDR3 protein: CASSGGLAGGLGQETQYF. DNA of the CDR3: TGCGCCAGCAGTGGGGGACTAGCGGGAGGATTAGGCCAAGAGACCCAGTACTTC.

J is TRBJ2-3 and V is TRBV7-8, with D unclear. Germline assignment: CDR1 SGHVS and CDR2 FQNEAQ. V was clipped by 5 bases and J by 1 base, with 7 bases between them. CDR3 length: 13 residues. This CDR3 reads CASSLLRTDTQYF. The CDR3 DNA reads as TGTGCCAGCAGCCTCCTTCGCACAGATACGCAGTATTTT.

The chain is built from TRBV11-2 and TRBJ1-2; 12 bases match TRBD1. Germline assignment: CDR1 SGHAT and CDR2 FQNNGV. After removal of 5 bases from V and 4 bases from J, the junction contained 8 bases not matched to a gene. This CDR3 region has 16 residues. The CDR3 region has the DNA TGTGCCAGCAGCCCGTCAGGGACAGGGGGCTCCTATGGCTACACCTTC. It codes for CASSPSGTGGSYGYTF. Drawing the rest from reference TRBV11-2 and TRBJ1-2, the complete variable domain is EAGVAQSPRYKIIEKRQSVAFWCNPISGHATLYWYQQILGQGPKLLIQFQNNGVVDDSQLPKDRFSAERLKGVDSTLKIQPAKLEDSAVYLCASSPSGTGGSYGYTFGSGTRLTVV.